This T cell receptor beta chain was captured by sequencing in a study of cytomegalovirus exposure and HLA in healthy donors. Study-level background: Among the 398 genotyped donors, around 85% were placed in the Caucasian-associated ancestry cluster.

Researchers ran the PCR with 60 Vbeta and 13 Jbeta primers. Using immunoSEQ multiplex PCR, the repertoire was profiled, and TCRdb retains in-frame clones only, with some absent. The sample data list fewer than 250,000 clones. General observations from the study: With DRB1 most and HLA-C fewest, TCR association rates differed between HLA loci in a later analysis. A further, later analysis showed that HLA-associated TCR beta chains (compared with equally common others) were more clonally expanded.

A word on this clone: Its cognate antigen is unknown.

This TCR derives from a woman younger than 45 in good health and CMV-seropositive. Sequenced: PBMCs.

CDR3 amino acids: CASSTTGGSGELFF. CDR3 nucleotides: TGTGCCAGCAGCACGACAGGAGGATCCGGGGAGCTGTTTTTT. The chain couples TRBV7-8 to TRBJ2-2; a possible D gene is TRBD1 (6 bases). The germline CDR1 and CDR2 sequences are SGHVS and FQNEAQ. V lost 5 bases, J lost 6 bases, and 13 bases lay in between. The CDR3 totals 14 residues.